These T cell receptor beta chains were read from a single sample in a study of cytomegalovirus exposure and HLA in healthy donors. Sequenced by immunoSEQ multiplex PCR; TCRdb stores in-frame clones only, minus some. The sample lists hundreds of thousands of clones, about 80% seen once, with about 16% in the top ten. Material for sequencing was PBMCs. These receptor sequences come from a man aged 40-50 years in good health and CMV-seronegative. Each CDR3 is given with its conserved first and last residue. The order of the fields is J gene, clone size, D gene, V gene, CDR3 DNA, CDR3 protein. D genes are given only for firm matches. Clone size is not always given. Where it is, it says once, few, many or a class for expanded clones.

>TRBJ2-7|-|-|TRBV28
TGTGCCAGCAATCGTCCCCCCGAGCAGTACTTC
CASNRPPEQYF
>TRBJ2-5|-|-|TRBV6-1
TGTGCCAGCAGCTCAGGGTCAGAGACCCAGTACTTC
CASSSGSETQYF
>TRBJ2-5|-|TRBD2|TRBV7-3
TGTGCCAGCAGCTCGGGACTAGCGGGTTTTGGTGAGACCCAGTACTTC
CASSSGLAGFGETQYF
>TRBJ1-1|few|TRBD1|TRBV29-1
TGCAGCGTTGATGGTGACCCGGGACAGATGAACACTGAAGCTTTCTTT
CSVDGDPGQMNTEAFF
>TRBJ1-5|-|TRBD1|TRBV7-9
TGTGCCAGCAGCGTAGGGACAGGGGGTCAGCCCCAGCATTTT
CASSVGTGGQPQHF
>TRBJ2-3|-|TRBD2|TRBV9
TGTGCCAGCAGCGGGACTAGCGGGCTTTCGCAAGATACGCAGTATTTT
CASSGTSGLSQDTQYF
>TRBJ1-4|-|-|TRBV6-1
TGTGCCAGCAGTGTTTCGACAGCAACTAATGAAAAACTGTTTTTT
CASSVSTATNEKLFF
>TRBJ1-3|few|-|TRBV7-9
TGTGCCAGCAGCTTAGCCGAGGACACCATATATTTT
CASSLAEDTIYF
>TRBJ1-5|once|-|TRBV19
TGTGCCAGTAGTATCTCGTGGGGGGTAGGTCAGCCCCAGCATTTT
CASSISWGVGQPQHF
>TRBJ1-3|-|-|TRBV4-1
TGCGCCAGCAGCCAAGCGGGAAACACCATATATTTT
CASSQAGNTIYF
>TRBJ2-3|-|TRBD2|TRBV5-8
TGTGCCAGCAGCTTGGGCCTAGCGGCCACAGATACGCAGTATTTT
CASSLGLAATDTQYF
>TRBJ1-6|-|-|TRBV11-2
TGTGCCAGCGGATACGGGATATCAAATTCACCCCTCCACTTT
CASGYGISNSPLHF
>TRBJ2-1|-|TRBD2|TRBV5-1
TGCGCCAGCCGACTAGCGGGACCTATCTACAATGAGCAGTTCTTC
CASRLAGPIYNEQFF
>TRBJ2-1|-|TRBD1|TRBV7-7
TGTGCCAGCAGCTTAGCGCGACAGGGTCCCTACAATGAGCAGTTCTTC
CASSLARQGPYNEQFF
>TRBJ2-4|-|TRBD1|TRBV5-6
TGTGCCAGCAGCTTTGACAGGGGAAAAAACATTCAGTACTTC
CASSFDRGKNIQYF
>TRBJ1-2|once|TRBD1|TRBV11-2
TGTGCCAGCAGCTTAGGGTACAGGGGAACCCAAGCCGCTGGCTACACCTTC
CASSLGYRGTQAAGYTF
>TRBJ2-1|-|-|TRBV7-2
TGTGCCAGCAGCTTATCAGGTAATGAGCAGTTCTTC
CASSLSGNEQFF
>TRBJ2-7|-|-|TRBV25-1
TGTGCCAGCAGTGATCTCGCCAGGCTAACGAACGAGCAGTACTTC
CASSDLARLTNEQYF
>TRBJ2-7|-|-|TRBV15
TGTGCCACCAGCAGTCGCCTTTGGGGGGGCCCCTACGAGCAGTACTTC
CATSSRLWGGPYEQYF
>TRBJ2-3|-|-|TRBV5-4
TGTGCCAGCAGAGAGGTGACGACAGGCCCAAGCACAGATACGCAGTATTTT
CASREVTTGPSTDTQYF
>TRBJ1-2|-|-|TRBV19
TGTGCCACCACTACAGGGCGTAGTGGCTACACCTTC
CATTTGRSGYTF
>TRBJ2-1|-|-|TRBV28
TGTGCCAGCAGTGATGACAGATTATACAATGAGCAGTTCTTC
CASSDDRLYNEQFF
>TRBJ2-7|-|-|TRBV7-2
TGTGCCAGCAGCTCGGGGGACAGAGCCTACGAGCAGTACTTC
CASSSGDRAYEQYF
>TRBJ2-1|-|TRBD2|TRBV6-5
TGTGCCAGCAGTTACTCGGCGGGACTAGTGGATGAGCAGTTCTTC
CASSYSAGLVDEQFF
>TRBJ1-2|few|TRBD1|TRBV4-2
TGTGCCAGCAGCCAAGGGGACAGCAACTATGGCTACACCTTC
CASSQGDSNYGYTF
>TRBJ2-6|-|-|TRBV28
TGTGCCAGCTGTGACCGGCGGGTAGCGTACTCTGGGGCCAACGTCCTGACTTTC
CASCDRRVAYSGANVLTF
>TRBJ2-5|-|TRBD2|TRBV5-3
TGTGCCAGAAGCCGTACTAGCGGGAGGGCGTATGAGACCCAGTACTTC
CARSRTSGRAYETQYF
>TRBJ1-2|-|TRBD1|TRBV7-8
TGTGCCAGCAGCTTCTGGGGACAGATACGACTCTATGGCTACACCTTC
CASSFWGQIRLYGYTF
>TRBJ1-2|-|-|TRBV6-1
TGTGCCAGCAGTGAATTTAGCCAGGGGTATGGCTACACCTTC
CASSEFSQGYGYTF
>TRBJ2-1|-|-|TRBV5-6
TGTGCCAGCAGCTTGGAGGTTGGCAGGGAAGGGGGCAATGAGCAGTTCTTC
CASSLEVGREGGNEQFF
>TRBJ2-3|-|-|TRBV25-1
TGTGCCAGCAGTGTCACAGATTACACAGATACGCAGTATTTT
CASSVTDYTDTQYF
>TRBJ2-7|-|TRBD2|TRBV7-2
TGTGCCAGCATCCCGGGACTAGCGGGAGGATACGAGCAGTACTTC
CASIPGLAGGYEQYF
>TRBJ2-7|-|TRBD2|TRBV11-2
TGTGCCAGCAGTTTTGGGGGGGTTGCGAGGGAGCAGTACTTC
CASSFGGVAREQYF
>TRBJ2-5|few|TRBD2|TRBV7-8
TGTGCCAGCAGCCCGAGGGAGGGTCCCCAAGAGACCCAGTACTTC
CASSPREGPQETQYF
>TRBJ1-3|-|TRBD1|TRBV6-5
TGTGCCAGCAGACGAACAGGGGTGGGAAACACCATATATTTT
CASRRTGVGNTIYF
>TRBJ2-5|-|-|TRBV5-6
TGTGCCAGCAGCTTGGAGGGGGAGACCCAGTACTTC
CASSLEGETQYF
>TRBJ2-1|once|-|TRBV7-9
TGTGCCAGCAGACTTAGCGCCCTCAGCTCCTACAATGAGCAGTTCTTC
CASRLSALSSYNEQFF
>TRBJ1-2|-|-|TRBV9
TGTGCCAGCAGCGTAGTCGGGGATGGCTACACCTTC
CASSVVGDGYTF
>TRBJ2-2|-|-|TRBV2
TGTGCCAGCAGTCCCTTACAGGGGAACACCGGGGAGCTGTTTTTT
CASSPLQGNTGELFF
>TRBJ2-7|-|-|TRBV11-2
TGTGCCAGCAGCTCACCCGCGGCAGGGGTAAACGAGCAGTACTTC
CASSSPAAGVNEQYF